This entry is about one T cell receptor beta chain. The antigen it binds to is not known. No much larger clone exists at a distance of one base, and base qualities are not known. V has 6 bases trimmed and J has 6 bases trimmed; junction bases matching no gene number 3. Spanning cysteine to phenylalanine, the CDR3 consists of 13 amino acids. The retained sequence is limited to the CDR3, 39 bases, with the frame set at the first base. CDR1 SGHAT and CDR2 FQNNGV are derived from the germline V gene. This entry comes from a study of blood T cell repertoires in COVID-19 (dated by TCRdb to the early 2020s). About the investigation overall: Collaborator samples came from the United States, Italy and Spain and covered acute and convalescent phases of COVID-19. The prospective study material was composed of cDNA or gDNA derived from T cells, B-cell-depleted T cells, or PBMCs. The dataset comprised deeply sampled blood TCRbeta repertoires from subjects exposed to, actively infected with, or recovered from COVID-19. The repertoires were released in a freely available public database intended as a resource for research on the immune response to SARS-CoV-2. Samples came from the ongoing ImmuneRACE study (first 160 participants) plus 1,254 subjects from 6 global collaborators. Sample metadata almost always included a de-identified subject ID, COVID-19 status, age in years and sex. HLA class I and class II types, where available, came from metadata supplied by the sample provider rather than from assay-based typing.

Overall results and qualifications from the work: Clinical and demographic metadata were provided uncurated, with the amount varying by source and participant.

In the prospective study, participants were about 18 to 100 years old, resided in fewer than 25 geographic areas of the United States, and were enrolled through a virtual design. In the prospective study, cohorts were assigned on the basis of participant-reported clinical history obtained from a screening survey and a study questionnaire. Recovered participants in ImmuneRACE Cohort 3 were defined as having two consecutive negative NP/OP PCR tests, clearance from a healthcare professional, or resolution of symptoms. Mobile phlebotomists in the prospective study collected whole blood, serum and a nasopharyngeal or oropharyngeal swab from every participant. Additional blood draws and questionnaires over an approximately two-month period could optionally be provided by prospective study participants. Prospective study blood samples were shipped either frozen or at room temperature before DNA extraction.

TCRbeta CDR3 regions were amplified from genomic DNA using the immunoSEQ Assay, a bias-controlled multiplex PCR. Turning to the authors' computational methods: The number of nucleated cells in each sample was estimated from the amplification of reference gene primers within the assay. To quantify the absolute abundance of each unique TCRbeta CDR3 rearrangement, sequence reads were collapsed and filtered. For each sample, productive Simpson clonality was calculated as the square root of Simpson's diversity index across productive rearrangements. Entries here come from immuneACCESS through TCRdb and include only in-frame sequences with V and J called. Some clones fail to appear in such tables; in the studies checked, an unresolved V gene covers under half of the shortfall, and the cause of the remainder is unknown. That table supplies the V and J calls and clone size; D and trimming were determined from the DNA. This sample holds a few hundred thousand clones; 70% to 90% were observed only once. The ten largest clones capture 7% to 10% of the sample.

The sequence was collected from a woman aged 55-75 years who had recovered from COVID-19. The sequencing sample was made of PBMCs or T cells enriched from blood (not recorded which). The chain is made from TRBV11-2 and TRBJ2-1, with TRBD2 matching 9 junction bases. The CDR3 protein sequence reads: CASRPTSGNEQFF. The DNA sequence follows: TGTGCCAGCAGGCCGACTAGCGGCAATGAGCAGTTCTTC. Outside the CDR3, residues come from the reference TRBV11-2 and TRBJ2-1 proteins, so the full variable domain is: EAGVAQSPRYKIIEKRQSVAFWCNPISGHATLYWYQQILGQGPKLLIQFQNNGVVDDSQLPKDRFSAERLKGVDSTLKIQPAKLEDSAVYLCASRPTSGNEQFFGPGTRLTVL.